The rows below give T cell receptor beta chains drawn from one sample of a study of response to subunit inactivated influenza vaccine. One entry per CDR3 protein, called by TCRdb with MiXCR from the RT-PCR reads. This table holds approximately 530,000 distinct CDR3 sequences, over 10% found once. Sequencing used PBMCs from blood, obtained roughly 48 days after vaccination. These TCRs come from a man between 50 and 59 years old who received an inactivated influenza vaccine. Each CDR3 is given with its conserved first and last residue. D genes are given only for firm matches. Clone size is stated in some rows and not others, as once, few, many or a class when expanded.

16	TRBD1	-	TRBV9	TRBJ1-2	CASSGSGGLANYGYTF	TGTGCCAGCAGCGGGTCAGGGGGCCTAGCTAACTATGGCTACACCTTC
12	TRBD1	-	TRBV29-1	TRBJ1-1	CSVGQGGTEAFF	TGCAGCGTTGGACAGGGTGGCACTGAAGCTTTCTTT
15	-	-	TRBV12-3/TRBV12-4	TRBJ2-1	CASSLVGGTHNEQFF	TGTGCCAGCAGTTTAGTTGGAGGAACCCACAATGAGCAGTTCTTC
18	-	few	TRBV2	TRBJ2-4	CALSFKPGGQDAKNIQYF	TGTGCCCTCAGTTTTAAGCCCGGGGGGCAGGATGCCAAAAACATTCAGTACTTC
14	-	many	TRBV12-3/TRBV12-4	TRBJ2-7	CASSLKGFWYEQYF	TGTGCCAGCAGTTTAAAGGGTTTCTGGTACGAGCAGTACTTC
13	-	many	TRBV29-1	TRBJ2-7	CSASAPASREQYF	TGCAGCGCTTCCGCTCCGGCCTCTCGAGAGCAGTACTTC
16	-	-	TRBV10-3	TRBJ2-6	CAISETVLSGANVLTF	TGTGCCATCAGTGAGACAGTGCTCTCTGGGGCCAACGTCCTGACTTTC
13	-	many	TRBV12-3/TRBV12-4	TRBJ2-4	CASSPRQGNIQYF	TGTGCCAGCAGCCCGAGGCAGGGAAACATTCAGTACTTC
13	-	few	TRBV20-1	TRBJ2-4	CSANEPSENIQYF	TGCAGTGCTAATGAGCCTTCCGAAAACATTCAGTACTTC
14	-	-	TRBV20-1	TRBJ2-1	CSARDHRAGTEQFF	TGCAGTGCTAGAGATCACCGCGCCGGGACTGAGCAGTTCTTC
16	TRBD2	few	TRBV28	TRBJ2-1	CASSSTGAGGYNEQFF	TGTGCCAGCAGTTCCACGGGAGCGGGGGGTTACAATGAGCAGTTCTTC
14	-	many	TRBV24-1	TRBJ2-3	CATSSGSSTDTQYF	TGTGCCACCAGTAGCGGAAGTAGCACAGATACGCAGTATTTT
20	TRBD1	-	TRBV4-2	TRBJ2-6	CASSQHKPGQGMPGANVLTF	TGTGCCAGCAGCCAACATAAACCGGGACAGGGAATGCCCGGGGCCAACGTCCTGACTTTC
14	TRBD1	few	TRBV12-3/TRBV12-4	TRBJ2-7	CASSPTRGLDEQYF	TGTGCCAGCAGTCCCACCAGGGGGCTGGACGAGCAGTACTTC
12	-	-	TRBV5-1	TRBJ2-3	CVSSFAGDTQYF	TGCGTCAGCAGCTTTGCAGGTGATACGCAGTATTTT
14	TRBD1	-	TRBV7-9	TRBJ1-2	CASTSTGPNYGYTF	TGTGCCAGCACCTCGACAGGGCCCAACTATGGCTACACCTTC
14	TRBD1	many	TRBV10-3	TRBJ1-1	CAISSGGQRTEAFF	TGTGCCATCAGTTCGGGGGGACAGAGGACTGAAGCTTTCTTT